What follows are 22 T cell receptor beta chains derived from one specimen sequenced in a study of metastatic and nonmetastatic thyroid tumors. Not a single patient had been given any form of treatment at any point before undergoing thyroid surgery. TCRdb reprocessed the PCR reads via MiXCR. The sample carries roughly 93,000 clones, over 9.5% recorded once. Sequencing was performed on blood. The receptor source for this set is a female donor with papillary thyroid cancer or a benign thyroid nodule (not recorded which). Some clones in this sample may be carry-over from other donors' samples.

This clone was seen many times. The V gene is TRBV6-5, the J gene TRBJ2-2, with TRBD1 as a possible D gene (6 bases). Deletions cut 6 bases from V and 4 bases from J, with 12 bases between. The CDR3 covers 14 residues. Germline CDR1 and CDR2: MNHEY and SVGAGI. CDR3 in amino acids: CASSLQGPTGELFF. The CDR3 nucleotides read TGTGCCAGCAGCCTTCAGGGGCCCACCGGGGAGCTGTTTTTT.

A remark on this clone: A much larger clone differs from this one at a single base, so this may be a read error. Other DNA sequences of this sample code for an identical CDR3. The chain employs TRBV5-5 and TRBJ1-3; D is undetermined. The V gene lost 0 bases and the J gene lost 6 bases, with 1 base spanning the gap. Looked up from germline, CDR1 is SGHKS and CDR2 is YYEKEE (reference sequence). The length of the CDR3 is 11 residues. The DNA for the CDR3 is TGTGCCAGCAGCTTGGCAAACACCATATATTTT. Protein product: CASSLANTIYF.

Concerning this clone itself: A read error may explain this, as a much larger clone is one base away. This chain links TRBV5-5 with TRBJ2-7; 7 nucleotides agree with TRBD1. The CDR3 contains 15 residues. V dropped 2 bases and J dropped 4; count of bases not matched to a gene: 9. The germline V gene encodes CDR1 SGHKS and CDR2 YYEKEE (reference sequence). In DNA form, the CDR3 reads TGTGCCAGCAGCTTTACAGGGGCTAGTGTATACGAGCAGTACTTC. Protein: CASSFTGASVYEQYF.

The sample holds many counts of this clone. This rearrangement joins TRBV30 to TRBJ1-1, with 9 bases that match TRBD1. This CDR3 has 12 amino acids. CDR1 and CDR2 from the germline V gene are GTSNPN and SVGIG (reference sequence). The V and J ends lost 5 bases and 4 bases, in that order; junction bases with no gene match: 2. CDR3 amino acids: CAWGDRVTEAFF. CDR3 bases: TGTGCCTGGGGGGACAGGGTCACTGAAGCTTTCTTT.

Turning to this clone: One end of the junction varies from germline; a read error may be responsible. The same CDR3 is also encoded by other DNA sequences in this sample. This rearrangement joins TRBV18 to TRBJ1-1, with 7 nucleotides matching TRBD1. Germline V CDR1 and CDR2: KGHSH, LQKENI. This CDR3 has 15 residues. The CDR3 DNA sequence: TGCGCCAGCTCACCATCGGGACAGCCAAACACTGAAGCTTTCTTT. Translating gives CASSPSGQPNTEAFF.

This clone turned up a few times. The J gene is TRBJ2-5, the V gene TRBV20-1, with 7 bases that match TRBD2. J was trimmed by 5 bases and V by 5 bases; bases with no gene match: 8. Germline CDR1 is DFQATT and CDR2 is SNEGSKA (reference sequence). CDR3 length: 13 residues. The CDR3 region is CSAPGRVGETQYF. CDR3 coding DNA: TGCAGTGCTCCGGGGAGGGTGGGGGAGACCCAGTACTTC.

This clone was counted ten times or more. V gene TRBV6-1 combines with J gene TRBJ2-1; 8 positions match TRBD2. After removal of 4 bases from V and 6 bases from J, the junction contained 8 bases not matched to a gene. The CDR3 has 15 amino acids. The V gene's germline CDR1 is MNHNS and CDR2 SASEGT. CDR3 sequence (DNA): TGTGCCAGCAGTGGCCACGGGACTAGGGTCAATGAGCAGTTCTTC. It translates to CASSGHGTRVNEQFF.

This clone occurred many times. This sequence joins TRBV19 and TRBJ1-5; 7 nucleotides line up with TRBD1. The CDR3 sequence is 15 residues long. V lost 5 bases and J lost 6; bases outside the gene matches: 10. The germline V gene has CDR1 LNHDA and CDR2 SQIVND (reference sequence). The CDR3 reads CASSFRQGAGQPQHF. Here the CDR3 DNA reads TGTGCCAGTAGTTTCCGACAGGGCGCGGGTCAGCCCCAGCATTTT.

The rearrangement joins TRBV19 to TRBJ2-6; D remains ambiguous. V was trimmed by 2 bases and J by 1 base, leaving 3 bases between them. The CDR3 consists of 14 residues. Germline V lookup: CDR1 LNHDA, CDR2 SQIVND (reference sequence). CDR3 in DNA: TGTGCCAGTAGTATAAATTCTGGGGCCAACGTCCTGACTTTC. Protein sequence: CASSINSGANVLTF.

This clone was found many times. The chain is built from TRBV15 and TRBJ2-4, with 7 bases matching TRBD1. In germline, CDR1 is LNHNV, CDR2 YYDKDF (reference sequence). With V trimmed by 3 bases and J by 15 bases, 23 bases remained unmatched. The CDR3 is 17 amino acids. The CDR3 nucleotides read TGTGCCACCAGCAGCTATGGCCCTATTAAAAACGACAGGGAAGCGTACTTC. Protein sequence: CATSSYGPIKNDREAYF.

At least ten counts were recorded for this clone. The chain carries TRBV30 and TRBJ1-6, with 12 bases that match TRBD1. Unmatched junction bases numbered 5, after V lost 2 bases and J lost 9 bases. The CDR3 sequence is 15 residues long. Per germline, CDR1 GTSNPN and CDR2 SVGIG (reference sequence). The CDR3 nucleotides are TGTGCCTGGAGTCGGGACAGGGGGCACGGTTCACCCCTCCACTTT. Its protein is CAWSRDRGHGSPLHF.

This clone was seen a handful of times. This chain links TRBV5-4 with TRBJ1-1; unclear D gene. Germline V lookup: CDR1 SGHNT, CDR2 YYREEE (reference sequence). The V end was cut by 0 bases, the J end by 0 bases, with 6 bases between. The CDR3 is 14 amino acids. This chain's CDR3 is CASSLGIMNTEAFF. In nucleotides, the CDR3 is TGTGCCAGCAGCTTGGGGATCATGAACACTGAAGCTTTCTTT.

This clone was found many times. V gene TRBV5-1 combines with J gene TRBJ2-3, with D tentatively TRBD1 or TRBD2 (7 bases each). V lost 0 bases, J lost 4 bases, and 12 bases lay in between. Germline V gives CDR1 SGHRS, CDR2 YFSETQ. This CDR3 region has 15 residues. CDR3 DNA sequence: TGCGCCAGCAGCTTGGCAGGGGGGGTTGCAGATACGCAGTATTTT. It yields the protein CASSLAGGVADTQYF.

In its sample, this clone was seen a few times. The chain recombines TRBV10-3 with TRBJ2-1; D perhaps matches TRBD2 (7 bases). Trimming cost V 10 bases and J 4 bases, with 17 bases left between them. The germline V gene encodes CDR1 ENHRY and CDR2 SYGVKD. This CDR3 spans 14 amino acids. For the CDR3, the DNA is TGTGCCACTGAAGGGGGAGGGTGGTACAATGAGCAGTTCTTC. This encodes CATEGGGWYNEQFF.

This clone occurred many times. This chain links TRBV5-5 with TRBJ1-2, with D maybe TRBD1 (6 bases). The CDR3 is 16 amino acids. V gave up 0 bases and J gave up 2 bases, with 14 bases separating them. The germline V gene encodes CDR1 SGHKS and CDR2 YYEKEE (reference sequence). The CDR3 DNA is TGTGCCAGCAGCTTGGACCTCCGGGGGACAAACTATGGCTACACCTTC. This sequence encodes CASSLDLRGTNYGYTF.

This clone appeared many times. CDR3 DNA: TGTGCCAGTAGTATTCATCCTAGCTCCTACAATGAGCAGTTCTTC. As protein: CASSIHPSSYNEQFF. The V call is TRBV19, the J call TRBJ2-1; D not certain. The CDR3 has 15 amino acids. Germline V gene data show CDR1 as LNHDA and CDR2 as SQIVND (reference sequence). V lost 3 bases to trimming and J lost 0 bases, with 9 bases between them.

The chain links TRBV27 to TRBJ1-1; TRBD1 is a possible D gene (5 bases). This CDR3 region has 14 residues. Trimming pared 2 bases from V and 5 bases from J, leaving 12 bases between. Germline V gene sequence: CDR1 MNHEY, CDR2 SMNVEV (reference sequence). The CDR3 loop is CASSLEGLSTEAFF. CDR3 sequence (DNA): TGTGCCAGCAGTTTAGAGGGGCTTTCGACTGAAGCTTTCTTT.

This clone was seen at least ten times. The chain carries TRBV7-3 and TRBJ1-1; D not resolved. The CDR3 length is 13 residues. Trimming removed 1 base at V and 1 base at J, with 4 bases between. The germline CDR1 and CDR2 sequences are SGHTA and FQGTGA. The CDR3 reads CASSLMENTEAFF. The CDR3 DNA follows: TGTGCCAGCAGCTTAATGGAGAACACTGAAGCTTTCTTT.

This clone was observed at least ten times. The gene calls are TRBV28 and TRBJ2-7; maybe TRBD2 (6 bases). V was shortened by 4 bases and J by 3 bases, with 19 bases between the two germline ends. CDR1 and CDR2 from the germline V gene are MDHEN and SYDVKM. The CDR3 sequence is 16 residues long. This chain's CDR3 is CASSSIRGDSSYEQYF. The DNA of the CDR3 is TGTGCCAGCAGTTCGATCCGTGGGGACTCCAGCTACGAGCAGTACTTC.

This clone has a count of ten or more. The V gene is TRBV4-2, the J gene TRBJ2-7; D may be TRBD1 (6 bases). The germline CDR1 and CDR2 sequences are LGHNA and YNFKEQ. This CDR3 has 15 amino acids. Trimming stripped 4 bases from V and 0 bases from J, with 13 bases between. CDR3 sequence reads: CASSPRTESSYEQYF. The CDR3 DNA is TGTGCCAGCAGCCCACGGACAGAAAGCTCCTACGAGCAGTACTTC.

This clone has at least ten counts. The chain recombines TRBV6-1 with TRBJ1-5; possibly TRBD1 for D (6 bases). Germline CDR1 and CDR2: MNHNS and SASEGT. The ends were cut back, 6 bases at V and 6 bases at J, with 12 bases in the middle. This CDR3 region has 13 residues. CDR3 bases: TGTGCCAGCAGCAACAGGGTCGGTCAGCCCCAGCATTTT. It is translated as CASSNRVGQPQHF.

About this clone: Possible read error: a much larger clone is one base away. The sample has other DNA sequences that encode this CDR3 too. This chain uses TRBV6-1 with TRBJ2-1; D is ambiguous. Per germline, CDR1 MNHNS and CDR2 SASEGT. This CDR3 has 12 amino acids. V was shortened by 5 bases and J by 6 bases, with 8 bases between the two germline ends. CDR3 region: CASSMDRNEQFF. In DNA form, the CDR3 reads TGTGCCAGCAGTATGGACCGCAATGAGCAGTTCTTC.